The next 8 T cell receptor beta chains were all read from a single sample in a study of identical twins. MiXCR, run by TCRdb on the 5' RACE reads, gives a single entry per CDR3 protein. The data contain around 1.7 million distinct CDR3 sequences, under 35% of them singletons. The material sequenced was cord blood. These receptors originate from a newborn girl in good health.

In this sample, this clonotype turned up a few times. Mismatch with germline at one junction end may stem from a read error. This rearrangement joins TRBV4-1 to TRBJ1-2, with TRBD1 matching over 8 bases. The germline V gene has CDR1 MGHRA and CDR2 YSYEKL. There are 15 residues in the CDR3. Written as DNA, the CDR3 is TGCGCCAGCAGCCATTGGACAGGGCGGAGATATGGCCACACCTTC. Translating gives CASSHWTGRRYGHTF.

V and J are TRBV5-1 and TRBJ2-1, with 10 bases lining up with TRBD2. Trimming removed 2 bases from V and 6 bases from J; junction bases left unmatched: 8. CDR3 length: 16 amino acids. CDR1 is SGHRS and CDR2 is YFSETQ in the germline V gene. DNA for the CDR3: TGCGCCAGCAGCTTCATAGCGGGAGGACGGGGCAATGAGCAGTTCTTC. It is translated as CASSFIAGGRGNEQFF.

In its sample, this clonotype was seen a few times. This chain connects TRBV28 to TRBJ2-7; 7 bases agree with TRBD1. With 4 bases clipped from V and 0 bases from J, the junction kept 6 bases outside the gene matches. This CDR3 has 15 amino acids. Germline V gene sequence: CDR1 MDHEN, CDR2 SYDVKM. The CDR3 here is CASSSGQVSSYEQYF. The DNA for the CDR3 is TGTGCCAGCAGTTCCGGACAGGTTAGCTCCTACGAGCAGTACTTC.

The rearrangement joins TRBV20-1 to TRBJ2-5; 8 bases match TRBD2. The CDR3 is 14 amino acids. Per germline, CDR1 DFQATT and CDR2 SNEGSKA (reference sequence). J lost 2 bases, V lost 2 bases, and 4 bases had no gene match. The CDR3 coding sequence is TGCAGTGCTAGATCGCGGGGGGCTCAAGAGACCCAGTACTTC. It yields the protein CSARSRGAQETQYF.

The chain recombines TRBV10-3 with TRBJ2-1; 9 bases align to TRBD2. V shed 0 bases and J 7 bases; nucleotides not matched to a gene: 10. The CDR3 is made up of 17 amino acids. Germline values: CDR1 ENHRY, CDR2 SYGVKD. CDR3 sequence: CAISESGVAGVENEQFF. CDR3 sequence (DNA): TGTGCCATCAGTGAGTCGGGGGTAGCGGGAGTAGAGAATGAGCAGTTCTTC.

The chain recombines TRBV12-3 or TRBV12-4 with TRBJ1-4, with D possibly matching TRBD1 (6 bases). The V end was cut by 3 bases, the J end by 7 bases, with 12 bases between. The CDR3 loop spans 14 amino acids. The CDR3 here is CASSLGGGGEKLFF. The CDR3 DNA reads as TGTGCCAGCAGTTTGGGGGGGGGCGGTGAAAAACTGTTTTTT.

This clonotype was seen ten or more times. The V and J genes are TRBV28 and TRBJ2-7; maybe TRBD1 (6 bases). V was cut by 3 bases and J by 3 bases, with 9 bases left in between. The CDR3 spans 13 residues. Per the germline V gene, CDR1 is MDHEN and CDR2 is SYDVKM. The CDR3 sequence is CASSFAQGYEQYF. CDR3 nucleotide sequence: TGTGCCAGCAGTTTTGCACAGGGCTACGAGCAGTACTTC. The full variable domain, in which reference TRBV28 and TRBJ2-7 provide the parts outside the CDR3, is DVKVTQSSRYLVKRTGEKVFLECVQDMDHENMFWYRQDPGLGLRLIYFSYDVKMKEKGDIPEGYSVSREKKERFSLILESASTNQTSMYLCASSFAQGYEQYFGPGTRLTVT.

This clonotype has a count of ten or more. The genes are TRBV20-1 and TRBJ2-7; D is perhaps TRBD2 (5 bases). V shed 5 bases and J shed 2 bases, with 16 bases lying between them. From germline, CDR1 is DFQATT and CDR2 SNEGSKA (reference sequence). This CDR3 contains 14 residues. The CDR3 sequence: CSAQSDSATYEQYF. CDR3 nucleotide sequence: TGCAGTGCTCAGTCGGACTCGGCCACCTACGAGCAGTACTTC.